These 32 T cell receptor beta chains were all obtained from the same sample, sequenced in a study of blood T cell repertoires in COVID-19. Using immunoSEQ multiplex PCR, the repertoire was profiled, and TCRdb retains in-frame clones only, with some absent. Of roughly 180,000 clones in the sample, 80% to 85% were seen once. The sequenced material came from peripheral blood. These receptors all come from a woman at least 80 years old with COVID-19, enrolled during active disease.

The CDR3 protein is CASSARLAGGSYEQYF. CDR3 sequence (DNA): TGTGCCAGCAGTGCTCGACTAGCGGGAGGATCCTACGAGCAGTACTTC. The chain uses TRBV2 and TRBJ2-7, with 13 bases lining up with TRBD2. Looked up from germline, CDR1 is SNHLY and CDR2 is FYNNEI. Unmatched junction bases numbered 4, after V lost 4 bases and J lost 1 base. This CDR3 region has 16 residues.

The chain links TRBV5-1 to TRBJ2-4; 7 bases fit TRBD1. The germline V gene has CDR1 SGHRS and CDR2 YFSETQ. CDR3 length: 14 residues. V was clipped by 0 bases and J by 7 bases; unmatched bases: 4. The chain's CDR3 is CASSLAVTGNIQYF. CDR3 bases: TGCGCCAGCAGCTTGGCAGTGACAGGGAACATTCAGTACTTC.

Only one count was recorded for this clone. The V and J genes are TRBV6-6 and TRBJ2-3; a weak D match, TRBD1 (7 bases). The V and J ends lost 2 bases and 5 bases respectively, with 11 bases between them. The CDR3 loop spans 14 amino acids. Per the germline V gene, CDR1 is MNHNY and CDR2 is SVGAGI (reference sequence). Written as DNA, the CDR3 is TGTGCCAGCAGTTACGGGCAGGGGGGAGATACGCAGTATTTT. Its translation is CASSYGQGGDTQYF.

Only one count was recorded for this clone. The chain employs TRBV11-3 and TRBJ2-1; 8 bases match TRBD2. The J segment lost 0 bases and the V segment lost 3 bases, leaving 1 base of the junction unmatched. The CDR3 loop spans 15 amino acids. From germline, CDR1 is SGHNT and CDR2 YENEEA. In nucleotides, the CDR3 is TGTGCCAGCAGCTTCGCGGGGGGCTCCTACAATGAGCAGTTCTTC. Encoded protein: CASSFAGGSYNEQFF.

This chain joins TRBV3-1 (or the pseudogene TRBV3-2) and TRBJ1-2, with D hard to call. The germline V gene encodes CDR1 LGHDT and CDR2 YNNKEL (reference sequence). This CDR3 has 16 residues. The ends were cut back, 0 bases at V and 4 bases at J, with 15 bases in the middle. The CDR3 region is CASSQDWQVVIYGYTF. The DNA of the CDR3 is TGTGCCAGCAGCCAAGATTGGCAGGTGGTGATCTATGGCTACACCTTC.

The gene calls are TRBV25-1 and TRBJ2-5, with D tentatively TRBD2 (6 bases). The V and J ends lost 1 base and 5 bases respectively, with 11 bases between them. Germline assignment: CDR1 MGHDK and CDR2 SYGVNS. The CDR3 has 14 residues. The DNA for the CDR3 is TGTGCCAGCAGTGAATCGGTTGGGGGGGAGACCCAGTACTTC. Its protein is CASSESVGGETQYF.

This chain uses TRBV6-2 or TRBV6-3 with TRBJ1-6; D might be TRBD1 (5 bases). The CDR3 has 13 residues. Trimming removed 5 bases at V and 12 bases at J, with 14 bases between. Germline CDR1 MNHEY, CDR2 SVGEGT. CDR3 coding DNA: TGTGCCAGCAGTGCATTTACGGGGGGACCCCTCCACTTT. Translated: CASSAFTGGPLHF.

This clone was observed once. The chain couples TRBV14 to TRBJ2-3, with 10 bases matching TRBD2. J gave up 6 bases and V 3 bases, and 12 bases lay outside the gene matches. The CDR3 covers 17 residues. Germline CDR1 and CDR2: SGHDN and FVKESK. As DNA, the CDR3 is TGTGCCAGCAGCCACGCCCTAGCGGGGGTTATCATTGATACGCAGTATTTT. Translated: CASSHALAGVIIDTQYF.

The CDR3 spells CASSSDRGQGQPQHF. As DNA, the CDR3 is TGTGCCAGCAGCTCGGACAGGGGGCAGGGTCAGCCCCAGCATTTT. The V call is TRBV7-8, the J call TRBJ1-5; 11 nucleotides line up with TRBD1. The CDR3 sequence is 15 residues long. Germline CDR1 and CDR2: SGHVS and FQNEAQ. V shed 4 bases, J shed 6 bases, and the junction held 5 bases outside the gene matches.

The chain uses TRBV5-5 and TRBJ2-2, with 9 bases matching TRBD2. Germline V gene lookup returns CDR1 SGHKS and CDR2 YYEKEE (reference sequence). With 0 bases clipped from V and 4 bases from J, the junction kept 1 base outside the gene matches. This CDR3 region has 15 residues. The CDR3 nucleotides are TGTGCCAGCAGCTTGGTAGCGGGAGTCACCGGGGAGCTGTTTTTT. Its protein is CASSLVAGVTGELFF.

This sequence joins TRBV7-2 and TRBJ1-2; no definite D call. V shed 5 bases and J shed 8 bases, with 21 bases lying between them. The CDR3 is made up of 15 amino acids. Germline loops: CDR1 SGHTA, CDR2 FQGNSA. Here the CDR3 reads CASSPAEGPLGGYTF. Written as DNA, the CDR3 is TGTGCCAGCAGCCCGGCGGAGGGTCCCTTGGGGGGCTACACCTTC.

Here the CDR3 reads CASSLLGENTEAFF. CDR3 sequence (DNA): TGCGCCAGCAGCTTGTTAGGGGAGAACACTGAAGCTTTCTTT. This rearrangement joins TRBV5-1 to TRBJ1-1, with D tentatively TRBD1 (5 bases). This CDR3 spans 14 amino acids. V dropped 1 base and J dropped 1 base, with 8 bases sitting between them. Germline loops: CDR1 SGHRS, CDR2 YFSETQ.

The chain joins TRBV2 to TRBJ2-3, with TRBD1 matching 7 bases. CDR1 and CDR2 (germline): SNHLY, FYNNEI. The CDR3 is 16 residues long. Unmatched junction bases numbered 12, after V lost 8 bases and J lost 1 base. For the CDR3, the DNA is TGTGCCAGCGGGGGAGCCCGGACAGGACGCACAGATACGCAGTATTTT. It translates to CASGGARTGRTDTQYF.

A word on this clone: The same CDR3 can be traced to other DNA sequences in this sample. The gene calls are TRBV3-1 (or the pseudogene TRBV3-2) and TRBJ2-2, with D perhaps matching TRBD1 (6 bases). The CDR3 runs 13 residues. CDR1 is LGHDT, CDR2 YNNKEL, per germline (reference sequence). V dropped 1 base and J dropped 8 bases, with 8 bases sitting between them. The CDR3 is CASSQVGGGELFF. The CDR3 region has the DNA TGTGCCAGCAGCCAAGTAGGGGGTGGGGAGCTGTTTTTT.

This chain uses TRBV28 with TRBJ2-7; 10 nucleotides line up with TRBD2. J lost 5 bases, V lost 1 base, and 5 bases had no gene match. Germline-derived CDR1 and CDR2 are MDHEN and SYDVKM. This CDR3 region has 15 residues. The CDR3 DNA follows: TGTGCCAGCAGTTTATCGAGCGGGAGGGTCCACGAGCAGTACTTC. It yields the protein CASSLSSGRVHEQYF.

The CDR3 protein is CASSLWGYQETQYF. CDR3 coding DNA: TGTGCCAGCAGTTTATGGGGCTATCAAGAGACCCAGTACTTC. J is TRBJ2-5 and V is TRBV27; weak D call: TRBD1 (5 bases). Deletions cut 1 base from V and 2 bases from J, with 8 bases between. Germline loops: CDR1 MNHEY, CDR2 SMNVEV (reference sequence). This CDR3 has 14 residues.

This clone was detected only once. The J gene is TRBJ2-5, the V gene TRBV5-1; unclear D gene. Looked up from germline, CDR1 is SGHRS and CDR2 is YFSETQ. V was cut by 1 base and J by 2 bases, with 6 bases left in between. This CDR3 region has 13 residues. This chain's CDR3 is CASSLNPQETQYF. DNA for the CDR3: TGCGCCAGCAGCTTGAATCCTCAAGAGACCCAGTACTTC. Looking up the rest from reference TRBV5-1 and TRBJ2-5 gives the full variable domain: KAGVTQTPRYLIKTRGQQVTLSCSPISGHRSVSWYQQTPGQGLQFLFEYFSETQRNKGNFPGRFSGRQFSNSRSEMNVSTLELGDSALYLCASSLNPQETQYFGPGTRLLVL.

J is TRBJ2-2 and V is TRBV13, with D maybe TRBD2 (6 bases). The CDR3 is 18 amino acids. Trimming removed 3 bases from V and 3 bases from J, with 20 bases in between. The germline V gene encodes CDR1 PRHDT and CDR2 FYEKMQ (reference sequence). This chain's CDR3 is CASSFWGTLRGDTGELFF. The CDR3 DNA reads as TGTGCCAGCAGCTTCTGGGGGACTTTGCGTGGGGACACCGGGGAGCTGTTTTTT. Looking up the rest from reference TRBV13 and TRBJ2-2 gives the full variable domain: AAGVIQSPRHLIKEKRETATLKCYPIPRHDTVYWYQQGPGQDPQFLISFYEKMQSDKGSIPDRFSAQQFSDYHSELNMSSLELGDSALYFCASSFWGTLRGDTGELFFGEGSRLTVL.

This clone was detected once. The rearrangement joins TRBV5-8 to TRBJ2-7, with a possible D match to TRBD2 (6 bases). The CDR3 sequence is 14 residues long. V lost 2 bases, J lost 5 bases, and 14 bases lay in between. Per germline, CDR1 SGHTS and CDR2 YDEGEE. CDR3 protein: CASSFINRRDEQYF. As DNA, the CDR3 is TGTGCCAGCAGCTTCATAAACAGGAGGGACGAGCAGTACTTC.

The chain links TRBV7-6 to TRBJ2-7, with a weak D call TRBD2 (6 bases). V was pared by 0 bases and J by 0 bases, with 9 bases between. The CDR3 totals 15 residues. Germline CDR1 is SGHVS and CDR2 is FNYEAQ. The CDR3 DNA reads as TGTGCCAGCAGCTTAGCGTGGGGGGACTCCTACGAGCAGTACTTC. Protein: CASSLAWGDSYEQYF.

This clone appeared a few times. The V gene is TRBV5-1, the J gene TRBJ1-1, with 7 bases fitting TRBD1. Germline V lookup: CDR1 SGHRS, CDR2 YFSETQ. CDR3 length: 14 amino acids. The V and J ends lost 3 bases and 7 bases, in that order; junction bases with no gene match: 9. CDR3 DNA sequence: TGCGCCAGCAGCTCCCGGGACAGTGGCTTTGAAGCTTTCTTT. This codes for CASSSRDSGFEAFF.

The chain is built from TRBV10-3 and TRBJ1-1; D not certain. The V and J ends lost 0 bases and 6 bases respectively, with 11 bases between them. Per germline, CDR1 ENHRY and CDR2 SYGVKD. The CDR3 length is 14 residues. CDR3 sequence (DNA): TGTGCCATCAGTGAGTCACGGCGGGCGGCTGAAGCTTTCTTT. This gives the protein CAISESRRAAEAFF.

The CDR3 reads CASAQGYHNEKLFF. CDR3 sequence (DNA): TGTGCCAGCGCTCAGGGTTACCATAATGAAAAACTGTTTTTT. The chain carries TRBV2 and TRBJ1-4; D may be TRBD1 (5 bases). The CDR3 is 14 residues long. The V gene lost 8 bases and the J gene lost 4 bases, with 14 bases spanning the gap. Germline CDR1 reads SNHLY; CDR2 reads FYNNEI.

This chain links TRBV20-1 with TRBJ2-7, with 9 bases identical to TRBD2. This CDR3 spans 16 amino acids. Trimming cost V 3 bases and J 1 base; bases outside gene matches: 10. The germline gives CDR1 DFQATT, CDR2 SNEGSKA (reference sequence). The CDR3 here is CSASPMRLAESYEQYF. Written as DNA, the CDR3 is TGCAGTGCTAGTCCAATGAGACTAGCGGAATCCTACGAGCAGTACTTC.

The gene calls are TRBV7-8 and TRBJ2-5, with 7 nucleotides matching TRBD2. V dropped 1 base and J dropped 3; count of bases not matched to a gene: 8. CDR1 is SGHVS and CDR2 is FQNEAQ in the germline V gene. This CDR3 contains 16 residues. Here the CDR3 DNA reads TGTGCCAGCAGCTTAGGATTACGGACTAGAGAAGAGACCCAGTACTTC. This translates into CASSLGLRTREETQYF.

The rearrangement uses TRBV2 and TRBJ1-2; TRBD1 agrees at 7 bases. There are 17 residues in the CDR3. The V gene end was trimmed by 3 bases and the J gene end by 3 bases; junction bases not matched to a gene: 13. Germline V lookup: CDR1 SNHLY, CDR2 FYNNEI. CDR3 nucleotides: TGTGCCAGCAGTGAGGTGGGGACAGTTAACCAGGACTATGGCTACACCTTC. Translating it yields CASSEVGTVNQDYGYTF.

V and J are TRBV28 and TRBJ2-3; TRBD2 is a possible D gene (5 bases). V lost 2 bases, J lost 3 bases, and 15 bases lay in between. The length of the CDR3 is 16 residues. CDR1 is MDHEN, CDR2 SYDVKM, per germline. The CDR3, as DNA: TGTGCCAGCAGTTTAACCCGGGATTATAAAACAGATACGCAGTATTTT. Its protein is CASSLTRDYKTDTQYF.

This clone has ten or more counts. V gene TRBV2 combines with J gene TRBJ1-2; D uncertain. CDR1 is SNHLY, CDR2 FYNNEI, per germline. Trimming took 6 bases from V and 0 from J, leaving 11 bases between them. The CDR3 contains 14 residues. The CDR3 loop is CASRTEGANYGYTF. CDR3 nucleotides: TGTGCCAGCAGGACCGAAGGAGCTAACTATGGCTACACCTTC. Complete variable domain (other parts from reference TRBV2 and TRBJ1-2): EPEVTQTPSHQVTQMGQEVILRCVPISNHLYFYWYRQILGQKVEFLVSFYNNEISEKSEIFDDQFSVERPDGSNFTLKIRSTKLEDSAMYFCASRTEGANYGYTFGSGTRLTVV.

The gene calls are TRBV10-3 and TRBJ2-3, with D maybe TRBD2 (6 bases). The V and J ends lost 0 bases and 14 bases respectively, with 15 bases between them. Germline CDR1 reads ENHRY; CDR2 reads SYGVKD. The CDR3 is made up of 13 amino acids. This CDR3 is CAISESRDSRMYF. The CDR3 bases are TGTGCCATCAGTGAGTCCCGGGACTCCCGCATGTATTTT.

The chain is built from TRBV11-3 and TRBJ1-1; 7 bases are a match to TRBD1. Unmatched junction bases numbered 5, after V lost 0 bases and J lost 4 bases. Germline values: CDR1 SGHNT, CDR2 YENEEA. The CDR3 contains 15 residues. The CDR3 loop reads CASSLDWTGSTEAFF. The CDR3 nucleotides read TGTGCCAGCAGCTTAGATTGGACAGGCAGCACTGAAGCTTTCTTT.

This clone has a single count. The rearrangement uses TRBV7-2 and TRBJ1-2, with D tentatively TRBD1 (5 bases). The CDR3 is made up of 14 amino acids. The V and J ends lost 7 bases and 4 bases respectively, with 16 bases between them. The germline V gene has CDR1 SGHTA and CDR2 FQGNSA. CDR3 amino acids: CASTPGGGSYGYTF. Here the CDR3 DNA reads TGTGCCAGCACCCCCGGGGGTGGCAGCTATGGCTACACCTTC. The full variable domain, with the rest looked up from reference TRBV7-2 and TRBJ1-2, is GAGVSQSPSNKVTEKGKDVELRCDPISGHTALYWYRQSLGQGLEFLIYFQGNSAPDKSGLPSDRFSAERTGGSVSTLTIQRTQQEDSAVYLCASTPGGGSYGYTFGSGTRLTVV.

The chain couples TRBV6-5 to TRBJ1-1; 7 bases are a match to TRBD1. The length of the CDR3 is 14 residues. J lost 5 bases, V lost 7 bases, and 10 bases had no gene match. Germline V gene data show CDR1 as MNHEY and CDR2 as SVGAGI. The CDR3 protein is CASIRTGLGTEAFF. The CDR3 DNA reads TGTGCCAGCATTAGGACAGGTCTAGGGACTGAAGCTTTCTTT.